This TCR beta chain was found in a study of PD-1 blockade in classical Hodgkin lymphoma. Repertoires were generated with immunoSEQ multiplex PCR, while TCRdb's copy carries only in-frame clones and drops some. The sample includes tens of thousands of clones, 80% of them seen just once. Noted time point: cycle 4 day 1 (C4D1), after 5 to 7 weeks of nivolumab. There was relapse after autologous stem cell transplantation in every patient, and there was variation in brentuximab vedotin exposure. This CDR3 is 14 amino acids long. V was shortened by 0 bases and J by 4 bases, with 9 bases between the two germline ends. From germline, CDR1 is WSHSY and CDR2 SAAADI.

The source of this sequence is a human donor with classical Hodgkin lymphoma. The sample in question was peripheral blood mononuclear cells (PBMCs), obtained before the fourth cycle of nivolumab. This chain joins TRBV10-2 and TRBJ1-1; no reliable D call. CDR3 sequence reads: CASSESPGGTEAFF. The CDR3 DNA follows: TGCGCCAGCAGTGAGTCGCCGGGTGGCACTGAAGCTTTCTTT.